The T cell receptor beta chain under discussion was sequenced for a study of T cell repertoires in cytomegalovirus infection. About the study: CMV infection and matching HLA type were both indicated by public TCR beta signatures. Study results and caveats: CMV-specific TCR beta clonotypes restricted by HLA-C dominated the ex vivo response. CMV carriers having the relevant HLA were flagged by cumulative public TCR beta family frequency.

The ends were cut back, 1 base at V and 9 bases at J, with 22 bases in the middle. CDR3 length equals 16 residues. Germline loops: CDR1 DFQATT, CDR2 SNEGSKA (reference sequence). TCRdb passed the reads through MiXCR, listing each CDR3 protein once. The data contain under 250,000 distinct CDR3 sequences, over 9% of them singletons. This clonotype was detected only a few times. The antigen remains undetermined. Sequenced input: PBMCs. The gene calls are TRBV20-1 and TRBJ2-1; D possibly corresponds to TRBD2 (5 bases). The receptor comes from a human donor in good health (CMV status not recorded). Some clones in this sample may be carry-over from other donors' samples. DNA for the CDR3: TGCAGTGCTAGAGGGGAGATTGGGCCAGCCCTCGGTGAGCAGTTCTTC. It encodes CSARGEIGPALGEQFF.